This TCR beta chain is from a study of CDR3 diversity in severe acne. The CDR3 is 14 residues long. CDR1 DFQATT and CDR2 SNEGSKA come from the germline V gene (reference sequence). Trimming took 5 bases from V and 0 from J, leaving 13 bases between them. By frequency in the sample, this clonotype is medium-sized (0.01 to 0.1%). TCRdb re-derived calls from the PCR reads in MiXCR, one entry per CDR3 protein. The profile shows about 93,000 distinct CDR3 sequences, about 50% of them singletons. The sequence came from a male donor in good health, serving as a control. Sequencing was done on a sample of blood. J is TRBJ1-1 and V is TRBV20-1; perhaps TRBD1 as D (6 bases). The CDR3 DNA reads as TGCAGTGCTTACAGGGAGGGGTTGAACACTGAAGCTTTCTTT. As protein: CSAYREGLNTEAFF.